This T cell receptor (beta chain) appears in the sequencing data of a study of early T cells in non-severe SARS-CoV-2 infection. Overall study context: Unpaired chains resulted from sequencing bulk RNA of unsorted whole blood. General study results and limits: Matching results from VDJdb favored anti-spike CD8 responses, leaving private and CD4 specificities undetected.

This clonotype was counted between two and nine times. Its antigen is undetermined. Individually, cDNA molecules had unique molecular identifiers attached to them. TCRdb re-called the 5' RACE reads through MiXCR, storing one row per CDR3 protein. This table has around 64,000 distinct CDR3 sequences, approximately 10% appearing once. The starting material was whole blood, obtained at baseline. This TCR was sampled from an adult who was a healthcare worker with PCR-confirmed SARS-CoV-2 infection or an uninfected control (not recorded which).

CDR3 amino acids: CASSPSPSDTQYF. DNA for the CDR3: TGTGCCAGCAGCCCAAGCCCCTCTGATACGCAGTATTTT. This chain connects TRBV7-9 to TRBJ2-3; unclear D gene. In germline, CDR1 is SEHNR, CDR2 FQNEAQ (reference sequence). V gave up 5 bases and J gave up 6 bases, with 12 bases separating them. This CDR3 comprises 13 residues. Full variable domain (rest looked up from reference TRBV7-9 and TRBJ2-3): DTGVSQNPRHKITKRGQNVTFRCDPISEHNRLYWYRQTLGQGPEFLTYFQNEAQLEKSRLLSDRFSAERPKGSFSTLEIQRTEQGDSAMYLCASSPSPSDTQYFGPGTRLTVL.